This T cell receptor beta chain was found in a study of blood T cell repertoires in COVID-19. About the study: Collection of acute and convalescent COVID-19 samples took place in the United States, Italy and Spain.

Sequencing used immunoSEQ multiplex PCR; TCRdb keeps in-frame clones, though not all of them. The data contain around 180,000 clones, approximately 86% of them singletons. The TCR was taken from a woman older than 75 with active or convalescent COVID-19. The sequencing sample was made of peripheral blood.

CDR3 sequence (DNA): TGTGCCAGCAGTCCGGGAGTAGAGGCTGAAGCTTTCTTT. Protein product: CASSPGVEAEAFF. This rearrangement joins TRBV7-3 to TRBJ1-1; D remains ambiguous. Germline V gene data show CDR1 as SGHTA and CDR2 as FQGTGA. Trimming stripped 6 bases from V and 6 bases from J, with 14 bases between. The CDR3 runs 13 residues.